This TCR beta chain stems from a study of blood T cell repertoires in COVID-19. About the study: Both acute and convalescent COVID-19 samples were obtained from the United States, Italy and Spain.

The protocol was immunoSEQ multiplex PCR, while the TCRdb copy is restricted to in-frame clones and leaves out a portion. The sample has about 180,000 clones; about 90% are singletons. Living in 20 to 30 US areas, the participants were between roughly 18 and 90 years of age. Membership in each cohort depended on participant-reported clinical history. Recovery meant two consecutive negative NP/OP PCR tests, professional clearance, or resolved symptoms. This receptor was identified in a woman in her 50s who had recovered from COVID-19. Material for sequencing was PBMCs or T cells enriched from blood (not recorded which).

CDR3 bases: TGTGCCAGCACCGGGAACCCGAACACCGGGGAGCTGTTTTTT. Translation: CASTGNPNTGELFF. This chain joins TRBV7-2 and TRBJ2-2; weak D call: TRBD2 (5 bases). Germline V CDR1 and CDR2: SGHTA, FQGNSA. The CDR3 spans 14 residues. The V end was cut by 7 bases, the J end by 0 bases, with 9 bases between. Together with reference TRBV7-2 and TRBJ2-2, the CDR3 gives the full variable domain: GAGVSQSPSNKVTEKGKDVELRCDPISGHTALYWYRQSLGQGLEFLIYFQGNSAPDKSGLPSDRFSAERTGGSVSTLTIQRTQQEDSAVYLCASTGNPNTGELFFGEGSRLTVL.